This T cell receptor (beta chain) emerged from a study of blood T cell repertoires in COVID-19 (dated by TCRdb to about 2020). Turning to the overall study: The collaborator samples originated in the United States, Italy and Spain and spanned the acute and convalescent phases of COVID-19. Where available, HLA class I and class II types were taken from metadata supplied by the sample provider and were not determined by assay-based typing. Samples came from the ongoing ImmuneRACE study (first 160 participants) plus 1,254 subjects from 6 global collaborators. Subjects who had been exposed to COVID-19, were actively infected with it, or had recovered from it provided the deeply sampled blood TCRbeta repertoires that made up the dataset. A freely available public database, intended as a resource for researchers studying the immune response to SARS-CoV-2, is where the repertoires were released. Sample metadata almost always included a de-identified subject ID, COVID-19 status, age in years and sex. The prospective study material was composed of cDNA or gDNA derived from T cells, B-cell-depleted T cells, or PBMCs. Paper-wide results and their limitations: The quantity of clinical and demographic metadata differed by source and by participant and was supplied without curation.

Comments on this clone: No antigen is known for it. No base quality values were provided; no much bigger clone lies one nucleotide off.

The immunoSEQ Assay, a bias-controlled multiplex PCR, was used to amplify TCRbeta CDR3 regions from genomic DNA. Per the source publication's procedure: The number of nucleated cells in each sample was estimated by amplification of reference gene primers within the assay. Sequence reads were collapsed and filtered to measure the absolute abundance of every unique TCRbeta CDR3 rearrangement. For each sample, productive Simpson clonality was calculated as the square root of Simpson's diversity index over productive rearrangements. TCRdb re-hosts the immuneACCESS table, in-frame sequences only. Its copies lack some clones; in the studies checked, an unresolved V gene accounts for under half of them, and the cause for the rest is not known. The V and J calls and the clone size are those of that table, but D and trimming were determined from the DNA. The sample table records over 50,000 clones; over 75% of these occur just once. About 9.4% of the sample lies in the top ten.

The collaborating institutions used their own protocols to collect whole blood in K2EDTA tubes. For TCRbeta analysis, collaborators shipped samples as frozen whole blood, isolated PBMCs, or DNA extracted from either of those sample types. The germline V gene gives CDR1 as SGHRS and CDR2 as YFSETQ. For this chain, trimming is 2 bases at the V end and 5 bases at the J end, and the number of junction bases without a gene match is 7. Inclusive of the bounding cysteine and phenylalanine, the CDR3 is 15 residues long. Just CDR3 DNA is preserved here, 45 bases in frame from base 1. The V gene is TRBV5-1 and the J gene is TRBJ2-5; TRBD1 lines up with 9 middle nucleotides. The source material was peripheral blood. This sequence was found in a human donor in a cohort sampled during active COVID-19. The CDR3 reads CASSFTGGAGETQYF. At the DNA level, the sequence is TGCGCCAGCAGCTTTACAGGGGGCGCAGGGGAGACCCAGTACTTC. The variable domain in full, with residues beyond the CDR3 obtained from the reference TRBV5-1 and TRBJ2-5 genes, is KAGVTQTPRYLIKTRGQQVTLSCSPISGHRSVSWYQQTPGQGLQFLFEYFSETQRNKGNFPGRFSGRQFSNSRSEMNVSTLELGDSALYLCASSFTGGAGETQYFGPGTRLLVL.